This record concerns one T cell receptor beta chain sequence. Its antigen is still unknown. The study made its TRB cDNA libraries by 5' RACE, adding UMI labels. TCRdb re-called the 5' RACE reads and gives one entry per CDR3 protein, without DNA. Recorded for this sample: 75,000 to 90,000 distinct CDR3 sequences. The entry originates in a study of CXCR3-negative and CXCR3-positive naive CD8 T cells. Looking at the study overall: With about 1.5 +/- 0.3 million reads per library, the TRB reads numbered around 140 million in total. Whole-study findings and limits: Naive cells positive for CXCR3 carried more hydrophobic TRB CDR3s than CXCR3-negative ones.

The CDR3 has 19 amino acids. The germline CDR1 and CDR2 sequences are SGHDN and FVKESK. The TCR comes from a human donor in good health. Some clones in this sample may be carry-over from other donors' samples. Material: naive CXCR3+ CD8+ T cells from blood. This sample's subset: CD45RO-CCR7+CD27+CD95- naive CD8+ T cells expressing CXCR3 (TNR3+). The chain uses TRBV14 and TRBJ1-2. Here the CDR3 reads CASSQASSQALPSNYGYTF.